This T cell receptor (beta chain) stems from a study of shared clonotypes between healthy human individuals. Findings and caveats of the study: Generation of non-shared clonotypes was less probable than generation of clonotypes shared by all four donors. Enrolling few donors narrowed the genetic and exposure-history diversity that was represented.

TCRdb keeps only in-frame clones here, not all; method: immunoSEQ multiplex PCR. Of about 1.5 million clones listed, 98% were seen once; the top ten hold roughly 0.42%. Nashville, Tennessee was home to all donors, who were Caucasian adults. Both subsets, CD45RA+ naive and CD45RA-negative memory, were split from the CD4+ cells. This clone was recorded once. Its cognate antigen is unknown. Germline V gene sequence: CDR1 SGHNT, CDR2 YENEEA. Trimming left V 4 bases short and J 3 bases short, with 9 bases between. The CDR3 is made up of 13 amino acids. The source is a man between 25 and 39 years old in good health. The V call is TRBV11-3, the J call TRBJ1-1; no clear D. The sample taken for sequencing was naive CD4+ T cells sorted from blood. Described subset: CD45RA+ positively selected. CDR3 sequence: CASSSRGDTEAFF. Written as DNA, the CDR3 is TGTGCCAGCAGCTCTCGGGGTGACACTGAAGCTTTCTTT.